Below are 19 T cell receptor gamma chains sequenced from a single sample in a study of Vδ1+ human thymocytes. RNA was extracted from the cells and then reverse transcribed. CDR3 amplicons came from multiplex PCR with pooled V-gene forward and constant-region reverse primers. With CATT, TCRdb re-called clones from the multiplex PCR reads. In the table there are 25,000 to 35,000 gamma-chain clones, more than 15% of which are singletons. Their recognized antigens are unknown. Findings and limits, study-wide: Highly polyclonal TRG and TRD repertoires with Gaussian CDR3 length distributions appeared in thymus.

The sample taken for sequencing was Vdelta1+ gamma-delta thymocytes from the thymus. Subset here: FACS-sorted CD3+ TCRalphabeta- TCRVdelta1+ TCRVdelta2- thymocytes. The receptors shown here come from a boy under two years old who had congenital heart surgery.

This clone was counted only a few times. The chain links TRGV4 to TRGJ1 or TRGJ2. The germline CDR1 and CDR2 sequences are EGSTGY and YDSYTSSV. This CDR3 spans 14 amino acids. The J segment lost 3 bases and the V segment lost 4 bases, leaving 9 bases of the junction unmatched. The CDR3 is CATWDGPAYYKKLF. The CDR3 coding sequence is TGTGCCACCTGGGACGGGCCCGCTTATTATAAGAAACTCTTT.

This clone was recorded a few times. The rearrangement links TRGV2 to TRGJ1 or TRGJ2. Germline V gives CDR1 EGSNGY, CDR2 YDSYNSKV. The CDR3 contains 13 residues. Germline trimming cut 1 base from V and 10 bases from J; bases unmatched to any gene: 10. The CDR3 DNA reads as TGTGCCACCTGGGACGGCAGGGTAGAAAAGAAACTCTTT. Amino acids: CATWDGRVEKKLF.

V usage is TRGV3 and J usage is TRGJ1 or TRGJ2. The CDR3 runs to 13 residues. V was pared by 3 bases and J by 7 bases, with 9 bases of the junction left unmatched. The germline V gene encodes CDR1 VTNTFY and CDR2 YDVSTARD (reference sequence). CDR3 DNA sequence: TGTGCCACCTGGGACGCCCTTTGGTATAAGAAACTCTTT. It yields the protein CATWDALWYKKLF.

In this sample, this clone turned up a few times. The chain has TRGV9 and TRGJ1 or TRGJ2. Trimming removed 4 bases from V and 10 bases from J; junction bases left unmatched: 7. This CDR3 spans 11 amino acids. Germline V gene lookup returns CDR1 GITISATS and CDR2 ISYDGTV (reference sequence). CDR3 amino acids: CALWDPTKKLF. The CDR3 nucleotides read TGTGCCTTGTGGGACCCCACCAAGAAACTCTTT.

This clone has a handful of counts. This may arise from a read error, as a much more abundant clone is one base away. This chain connects TRGV4 to TRGJ1 or TRGJ2. CDR3 size: 12 residues. Germline lookup yields CDR1 EGSTGY and CDR2 YDSYTSSV. V lost 2 bases to trimming and J lost 5 bases; unmatched junction nucleotides: 3. CDR3 nucleotide sequence: TGTGCCACCTGGGATGATGATTATAAGAAACTCTTT. It translates to CATWDDDYKKLF.

A few counts support this clone. This sequence may be a read error, since a much larger clone differs from it by one base. Other DNA sequences of this sample code for an identical CDR3. This chain joins TRGV9 and TRGJ1 or TRGJ2. J gave up 7 bases and V 1 base, and 4 bases lay outside the gene matches. The CDR3 loop spans 12 amino acids. Germline assignment: CDR1 GITISATS and CDR2 ISYDGTV (reference sequence). CDR3 in amino acids: CALWEVGYKKLF. DNA for the CDR3: TGTGCCTTGTGGGAGGTTGGGTATAAGAAACTCTTT.

A remark on this clone: The junction departs from the called germline gene at one end, perhaps through a read error. This chain uses TRGV8 with TRGJP2. Germline CDR1 VENAVY, CDR2 YDSYNSRV. There are 12 residues in the CDR3. The CDR3 coding sequence is TGTGCCACCTGGGATAGGGTTTGGGTCAAGACGTTT. Residues: CATWDRVWVKTF.

This chain links TRGV8 with TRGJ1 or TRGJ2. Germline lookup yields CDR1 VENAVY and CDR2 YDSYNSRV. This CDR3 contains 11 residues. V was pared by 5 bases and J by 8 bases, with 6 bases of the junction left unmatched. CDR3 region: CATWARNKKLF. The CDR3, as DNA: TGTGCCACCTGGGCTCGCAATAAGAAACTCTTT.

This clone occurred a few times. The chain is built from TRGV5 and TRGJ1 or TRGJ2. CDR3 size: 14 residues. V trimming: 0 bases; J trimming: 6 bases; junction bases outside the gene matches: 8. The germline CDR1 and CDR2 sequences are VINAFY and YDVSNSKD. In DNA, the CDR3 is TGTGCCACCTGGGACAGGCCCCATAGTTATAAGAAACTCTTT. Its protein is CATWDRPHSYKKLF.

The chain links TRGV4 to TRGJP2. In germline, CDR1 is EGSTGY, CDR2 YDSYTSSV. V lost 5 bases, J lost 5 bases, and 26 bases stayed unmatched. The CDR3 totals 20 residues. The CDR3: CATWGGVGGDQIFSDWIKTF. CDR3 bases: TGTGCCACCTGGGGGGGGGTCGGCGGGGATCAAATATTCAGTGATTGGATCAAGACGTTT.

The J gene is TRGJ1 or TRGJ2, the V gene TRGV2. With V trimmed by 0 bases and J by 8 bases, 10 bases remained unmatched. Germline V gene lookup returns CDR1 EGSNGY and CDR2 YDSYNSKV. This CDR3 has 14 residues. In DNA, the CDR3 is TGTGCCACCTGGGACGGGCCGAGCGGGCATAAGAAACTCTTT. This encodes CATWDGPSGHKKLF.

The rearrangement links TRGV9 to TRGJ1 or TRGJ2. Trimming cost V 0 bases and J 3 bases; bases outside gene matches: 8. The CDR3 runs to 15 residues. The V gene's germline CDR1 is GITISATS and CDR2 ISYDGTV (reference sequence). This CDR3 reads CALWEVIGVYYKKLF. The DNA of the CDR3 is TGTGCCTTGTGGGAGGTGATCGGGGTTTATTATAAGAAACTCTTT.

In this sample, this clone turned up a few times. The rearrangement joins TRGV9 to TRGJP. With V trimmed by 0 bases and J by 10 bases, 6 bases remained unmatched. The CDR3 length is 16 residues. Germline lookup yields CDR1 GITISATS and CDR2 ISYDGTV (reference sequence). This CDR3 is CALWEVDRLGKKIKVF. The CDR3 coding sequence is TGTGCCTTGTGGGAGGTGGACCGATTGGGCAAAAAAATCAAGGTATTT.

This clone was counted only a few times. The V and J genes are TRGV4 and TRGJP1. Germline CDR1 EGSTGY, CDR2 YDSYTSSV. V lost 4 bases, J lost 0 bases, and 11 bases stayed unmatched. The CDR3 has 17 residues. The CDR3 spells CATWEPLGHTTGWFKIF. The CDR3 DNA reads TGTGCCACCTGGGAGCCGTTGGGGCATACCACTGGTTGGTTCAAGATATTT.

This clone was seen a handful of times. This sample also contains other DNA sequences that code for the same CDR3. The chain employs TRGV5 and TRGJ1 or TRGJ2. Unmatched junction bases numbered 6, after V lost 1 base and J lost 3 bases. Germline V gene sequence: CDR1 VINAFY, CDR2 YDVSNSKD. The CDR3 contains 14 residues. CDR3 DNA sequence: TGTGCCACCTGGGACAGACCAATTTATTATAAGAAACTCTTT. Translating gives CATWDRPIYYKKLF.

This clone was found a few times. The junction does not match germline at one end; this may be a read error. The chain couples TRGV9 to TRGJ1 or TRGJ2. This CDR3 spans 13 amino acids. Looked up from germline, CDR1 is GITISATS and CDR2 is ISYDGTV (reference sequence). The CDR3 DNA is TGTGCCTTGCGGGAGGCTAGTTATTATAAGAAACTCTTT. It specifies CALREASYYKKLF.

The rearrangement links TRGV9 to TRGJ1 or TRGJ2. The CDR3 is 12 residues long. The germline CDR1 and CDR2 sequences are GITISATS and ISYDGTV (reference sequence). J was trimmed by 12 bases and V by 5 bases; bases with no gene match: 13. CDR3 sequence (DNA): TGTGCCTTGTGGGGCCCTCTTACGGCGAAACTCTTT. Translated: CALWGPLTAKLF.

The chain combines TRGV9 with TRGJ1 or TRGJ2. Germline loops: CDR1 GITISATS, CDR2 ISYDGTV (reference sequence). J was trimmed by 4 bases and V by 3 bases; bases with no gene match: 9. This CDR3 comprises 14 residues. CDR3 nucleotide sequence: TGTGCCTTGTGGGAGACGGGGATATATTATAAGAAACTCTTT. Amino acids: CALWETGIYYKKLF.

This clone was observed a few times. This chain links TRGV9 with TRGJ1 or TRGJ2. The V segment lost 2 bases and the J segment 7 bases; nucleotides outside the gene matches: 11. Germline-derived CDR1 and CDR2 are GITISATS and ISYDGTV (reference sequence). This CDR3 has 14 residues. CDR3: CALWEEGRCYKKLF. CDR3 nucleotides: TGTGCCTTGTGGGAGGAAGGACGGTGCTATAAGAAACTCTTT.